In its sample, the clone carrying this TCR beta chain was seen many times. Its antigen is unidentified. Amplification of the TCR beta CDR3 regions used RNA transcripts (as template). HTBI-primed first-round RT-PCR preceded second-round multiplex PCR. TCRdb called the multiplex PCR reads again in MiXCR, with one record for every CDR3 protein. This sample yields about 480,000 distinct CDR3 sequences, of which 14% are seen a single time; 8% to 10% belongs to the top ten. This sample is part of a study of Graves' ophthalmopathy and Graves' hyperthyroidism. Looking at the study overall: The blood sample was drawn at first diagnosis and before any treatment. Findings of the study overall: Its predictions of ophthalmopathy progression gave the model around 71% sensitivity and 72% to 85% specificity. Clonotypes were expanded in thyroid at above 0.001 frequency, and most also appeared in blood.

Germline CDR1 is MNHEY and CDR2 is SVGEGT. V lost 2 bases and J 0 bases, leaving 7 bases between the germline ends. CDR3 size: 14 residues. The study excluded patients with other autoimmune diseases, uncontrolled infections, pregnancy or lactation. What was sequenced was blood. This receptor was identified in a woman aged 25 to 39 with Graves' ophthalmopathy. The gene calls are TRBV6-2 or TRBV6-3 and TRBJ1-1; D gene uncertain. CDR3 amino acids: CASSYNTMNTEAFF. For the CDR3, the DNA is TGTGCCAGCAGTTACAACACCATGAACACTGAAGCTTTCTTT.